The 20 T cell receptor beta chains reported below all come from one sample, sequenced in a study of T cell responses to AZD1222 COVID-19 vaccine (dated by TCRdb to 2020 to 2022). The time point label, read with the paper, signifies: baseline before first vaccination. The treatment or condition label on this specimen signifies: meningococcal conjugate vaccine given as trial control. Library prep was done by the immunoSEQ multiplex PCR assay. The table comes from immuneACCESS by way of TCRdb, which keeps in-frame sequences with V and J called. Part of the clones is missing from these tables; in studies checked, under half for an unresolved V gene and the rest for unknown reasons. Within this sample are under 150,000 clones, with roughly 89% of them counted one time only. The ten most abundant clones make up roughly 10% of the sample. Here the sequenced sample was peripheral blood, taken on day 0 of MenACWY control vaccination. These receptors originate from an adult in good health.

The rearrangement joins TRBV6-5 to TRBJ1-5; D call uncertain. The CDR3 is 11 residues long. Looked up from germline, CDR1 is MNHEY and CDR2 is SVGAGI. With 8 bases removed from V and 6 bases from J, the gap between germline ends came to 8 bases. CDR3 in amino acids: CASPSRQPQHF. In DNA, the CDR3 is TGTGCCAGCCCCTCGCGTCAGCCCCAGCATTTT.

J is TRBJ1-1 and V is TRBV10-3, with 10 bases matching TRBD1. V lost 5 bases and J lost 5; bases outside the gene matches: 8. From germline, CDR1 is ENHRY and CDR2 SYGVKD. This CDR3 is 15 amino acids long. The CDR3 is CAISTRQGASTEAFF. The CDR3 DNA follows: TGTGCCATCAGTACTAGACAGGGGGCGAGTACTGAAGCTTTCTTT.

This chain uses TRBV3-1 (or the pseudogene TRBV3-2) with TRBJ1-6, with D hard to call. Trimming pared 1 base from V and 9 bases from J, leaving 13 bases between. The CDR3 runs 15 residues. The germline CDR1 and CDR2 sequences are LGHDT and YNNKEL (reference sequence). The DNA of the CDR3 is TGTGCCAGCAGCCAAGTGCCGGCGGACGGTTCACCCCTCCACTTT. This codes for CASSQVPADGSPLHF.

V gene TRBV19 combines with J gene TRBJ1-2, with D uncertain. The CDR3 spans 15 residues. From germline, CDR1 is LNHDA and CDR2 SQIVND (reference sequence). The V and J ends lost 3 bases and 2 bases respectively, with 13 bases between them. The CDR3 protein is CASSIGREFNYGYTF. In DNA form, the CDR3 reads TGTGCCAGTAGTATTGGTCGGGAATTCAACTATGGCTACACCTTC. The variable domain in full, with the rest retrieved from reference TRBV19 and TRBJ1-2, is DGGITQSPKYLFRKEGQNVTLSCEQNLNHDAMYWYRQDPGQGLRLIYYSQIVNDFQKGDIAEGYSVSREKKESFPLTVTSAQKNPTAFYLCASSIGREFNYGYTFGSGTRLTVV.

This chain uses TRBV7-9 with TRBJ2-3; D is unresolved. Trimming took off 2 bases at V and 0 bases at J, with 9 bases between the two ends. In germline, CDR1 is SEHNR, CDR2 FQNEAQ (reference sequence). This CDR3 is 15 amino acids long. Here the CDR3 DNA reads TGTGCCAGCAGCTTAAGTGTGGCGAGCACAGATACGCAGTATTTT. It yields the protein CASSLSVASTDTQYF.

The chain has TRBV7-9 and TRBJ2-7; D perhaps matches TRBD1 (5 bases). This CDR3 contains 15 residues. The V gene's germline CDR1 is SEHNR and CDR2 FQNEAQ (reference sequence). V lost 1 base, J lost 3 bases, and 13 bases lay in between. CDR3 DNA sequence: TGTGCCAGCAGCTTAGGCTCTCGGACACACTACGAGCAGTACTTC. Translating gives CASSLGSRTHYEQYF.

V is TRBV3-1 (or the pseudogene TRBV3-2) and J is TRBJ1-2; TRBD1 agrees at 7 bases. The CDR3 has 15 amino acids. V was clipped by 1 base and J by 5 bases; unmatched bases: 7. Germline V CDR1 and CDR2: LGHDT, YNNKEL (reference sequence). CDR3 sequence (DNA): TGTGCCAGCAGCCAAGGAAACAGGGGTCATTATGGCTACACCTTC. Encoded protein: CASSQGNRGHYGYTF.

V usage is TRBV6-5 and J usage is TRBJ1-2; 10 bases fit TRBD1. Per germline, CDR1 MNHEY and CDR2 SVGAGI. The CDR3 contains 15 residues. Losses at the gene ends were 5 bases for V and 5 bases for J; bases not matched to a gene: 8. The CDR3 loop is CASSPTGTGVYGYTF. The CDR3 DNA is TGTGCCAGCAGTCCAACCGGGACAGGGGTATATGGCTACACCTTC.

The chain uses TRBV7-6 and TRBJ2-3; a possible D gene is TRBD2 (6 bases). The germline CDR1 and CDR2 sequences are SGHVS and FNYEAQ. This CDR3 has 15 residues. The ends were cut back, 3 bases at V and 2 bases at J, with 12 bases in the middle. The DNA for the CDR3 is TGTGCCAGCAGCTTTAGAGCGGGTTACACAGATACGCAGTATTTT. As protein: CASSFRAGYTDTQYF.

The rearrangement uses TRBV18 and TRBJ1-2; unclear D gene. Germline V gene lookup returns CDR1 KGHSH and CDR2 LQKENI. This CDR3 is 14 amino acids long. Trimming removed 3 bases from V and 2 bases from J, with 10 bases in between. CDR3 amino acids: CASSPAGTNYGYTF. The CDR3 bases are TGTGCCAGCTCACCGGCGGGCACAAACTATGGCTACACCTTC. Supplemented by reference TRBV18 and TRBJ1-2, the full variable domain reads NAGVMQNPRHLVRRRGQEARLRCSPMKGHSHVYWYRQLPEEGLKFMVYLQKENIIDESGMPKERFSAEFPKEGPSILRIQQVVRGDSAAYFCASSPAGTNYGYTFGSGTRLTVV.

The rearrangement uses TRBV6-5 and TRBJ2-2; possibly TRBD2 for D (6 bases). Trimming pared 5 bases from V and 5 bases from J, leaving 12 bases between. Germline V gives CDR1 MNHEY, CDR2 SVGAGI. CDR3 size: 14 residues. The CDR3 loop is CASSLFRGTGELFF. In nucleotides, the CDR3 is TGTGCCAGCAGTCTGTTTCGGGGGACCGGGGAGCTGTTTTTT.

The chain is built from TRBV4-1 and TRBJ1-3; the match to TRBD1 covers 8 bases. J lost 4 bases, V lost 0 bases, and 8 bases had no gene match. Germline loops: CDR1 MGHRA, CDR2 YSYEKL. The CDR3 has 17 amino acids. The CDR3 coding sequence is TGCGCCAGCAGCCAAGAGATTTCGGGACAGGTCGGAAACACCATATATTTT. It specifies CASSQEISGQVGNTIYF.

The chain has TRBV4-2 and TRBJ2-3; D possibly corresponds to TRBD1 (6 bases). The germline gives CDR1 LGHNA, CDR2 YNFKEQ. This CDR3 has 15 amino acids. Trimming removed 3 bases at V and 2 bases at J, with 12 bases between. DNA of the CDR3: TGTGCCAGCAGCCAGAGAGGACAGTCCACAGATACGCAGTATTTT. Translated, it gives CASSQRGQSTDTQYF.

V gene TRBV4-3 combines with J gene TRBJ1-4; 8 bases are a match to TRBD1. Germline V gene data show CDR1 as LGHNA and CDR2 as YSLEER. V gave up 1 base and J gave up 8 bases; unmatched junction bases: 3. CDR3 length: 14 residues. The CDR3 sequence is CASSQVQGEEKLFF. As DNA, the CDR3 is TGCGCCAGCAGCCAAGTACAGGGGGAAGAAAAACTGTTTTTT.

The rearrangement joins TRBV5-4 to TRBJ2-3; D gene ambiguous. Trimming left V 3 bases short and J 4 bases short, with 12 bases between. CDR3 length: 14 residues. Germline assignment: CDR1 SGHNT and CDR2 YYREEE (reference sequence). Here the CDR3 reads CASSSAGGADTQYF. CDR3 DNA sequence: TGTGCCAGCAGCTCAGCCGGCGGTGCAGATACGCAGTATTTT. Variable domain in full (rest from reference TRBV5-4 and TRBJ2-3): ETGVTQSPTHLIKTRGQQVTLRCSSQSGHNTVSWYQQALGQGPQFIFQYYREEENGRGNFPPRFSGLQFPNYSSELNVNALELDDSALYLCASSSAGGADTQYFGPGTRLTVL.

The J gene is TRBJ2-1, the V gene TRBV12-3 or TRBV12-4, with a possible D match to TRBD1 (5 bases). CDR3 size: 13 residues. Trimming pared 5 bases from V and 9 bases from J, leaving 14 bases between. CDR3 DNA: TGTGCCAGCAGTCTAGGGGCTAGACGTGAGCAGTTCTTC. Translated: CASSLGARREQFF.

In this sample, this clone turned up a few times. The chain has TRBV11-1 and TRBJ1-2; D might be TRBD1 (6 bases). Trimming removed 5 bases from V and 6 bases from J, with 10 bases in between. The CDR3 consists of 12 residues. Looked up from germline, CDR1 is SGHAT and CDR2 is FQDESV (reference sequence). The chain's CDR3 is CASSRAGDGYTF. DNA of the CDR3: TGTGCCAGCAGCAGGGCAGGGGATGGCTACACCTTC.

Regarding this clone: An end of the junction does not agree with germline; a read error may underlie this. The genes are TRBV11-2 and TRBJ2-1; D could derive from TRBD1 or TRBD2 (5 bases each). The CDR3 has 14 residues. Germline lookup yields CDR1 SGHAT and CDR2 FQNNGV. CDR3 region: CASSLASGQQVSLF. The CDR3 nucleotides are TGTGCCAGCAGCTTAGCGTCGGGGCAGCAAGTTAGTCTCTTC.

CDR3: CASSGTSGNKNIQYF. CDR3 bases: TGTGCCAGCTCCGGGACTAGCGGAAATAAAAACATTCAGTACTTC. V is TRBV2 and J is TRBJ2-4; 11 nucleotides align to TRBD2. CDR1 SNHLY and CDR2 FYNNEI come from the germline V gene. Trimming removed 8 bases from V and 4 bases from J; junction bases left unmatched: 7. The length of the CDR3 is 15 residues.

CDR3 region: CASSLERAYNEQFF. The CDR3 DNA follows: TGTGCCAGCAGTTTAGAGCGGGCATACAATGAGCAGTTCTTC. V gene TRBV27 combines with J gene TRBJ2-1; tentatively, D is TRBD2 (6 bases). V was pared by 2 bases and J by 4 bases, with 9 bases between. The CDR3 length is 14 residues. The germline gives CDR1 MNHEY, CDR2 SMNVEV (reference sequence).